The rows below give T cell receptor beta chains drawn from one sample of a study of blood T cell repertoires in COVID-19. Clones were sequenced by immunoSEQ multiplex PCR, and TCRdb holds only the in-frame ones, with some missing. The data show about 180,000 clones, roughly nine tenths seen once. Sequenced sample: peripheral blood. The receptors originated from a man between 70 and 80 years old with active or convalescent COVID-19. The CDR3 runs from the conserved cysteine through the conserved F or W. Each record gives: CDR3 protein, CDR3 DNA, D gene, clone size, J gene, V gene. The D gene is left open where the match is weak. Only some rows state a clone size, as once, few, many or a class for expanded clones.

CASSPTQGNYGYTF	TGTGCCAGCAGCCCCACTCAGGGGAACTATGGCTACACCTTC	-	-	TRBJ1-2	TRBV6-5
CASSFNRKNTEAFF	TGTGCCAGCAGTTTTAACAGAAAGAACACTGAAGCTTTCTTT	-	-	TRBJ1-1	TRBV27
CASSESRQVANSLLNTEAFF	TGTGCCAGCAGTGAATCTAGACAGGTCGCAAATTCTCTCCTGAACACTGAAGCTTTCTTT	-	-	TRBJ1-1	TRBV6-1
CASSGWTVGTEAFF	TGTGCCAGCAGTGGATGGACAGTAGGGACTGAAGCTTTCTTT	-	-	TRBJ1-1	TRBV6-2/TRBV6-3
CASSRDYSYNEQFF	TGTGCCAGCAGTAGGGACTACTCCTACAATGAGCAGTTCTTC	TRBD2	-	TRBJ2-1	TRBV2
CASSFGRVYEQYF	TGTGCCAGCAGTTTCGGCAGGGTCTACGAGCAGTACTTC	-	-	TRBJ2-7	TRBV12-3/TRBV12-4
CASRSDRGGHGEKLFF	TGTGCCAGCAGGTCAGACAGGGGAGGTCATGGGGAAAAACTGTTTTTT	TRBD1	-	TRBJ1-4	TRBV28
CASSQDQRVWEGGQYF	TGCGCCAGCAGCCAAGATCAACGAGTCTGGGAGGGGGGACAGTACTTC	-	-	TRBJ2-7	TRBV4-3
CASSVFWSSYNSPLHF	TGTGCCAGCAGTGTTTTCTGGAGCTCCTATAATTCACCCCTCCACTTT	-	-	TRBJ1-6	TRBV6-1
CASSEEGGEVHGYTF	TGCGCCAGCAGTGAAGAGGGAGGGGAAGTTCATGGCTACACCTTC	-	-	TRBJ1-2	TRBV10-1
CASQGWGRTDTQYF	TGTGCCAGTCAGGGATGGGGCCGCACAGATACGCAGTATTTT	-	-	TRBJ2-3	TRBV19
CASSQDVGTDTQYF	TGCGCCAGCAGCCAAGATGTCGGGACAGATACGCAGTATTTT	-	-	TRBJ2-3	TRBV4-3
CATGQGANGELFF	TGTGCCACAGGACAGGGGGCTAACGGGGAGCTGTTTTTT	TRBD1	-	TRBJ2-2	TRBV24-1
CASTVSGASYNEQFF	TGTGCCAGCACCGTCAGCGGTGCTTCCTACAATGAGCAGTTCTTC	-	few	TRBJ2-1	TRBV6-5
CASSAGTGGTDTQYF	TGTGCCAGCAGTGCGGGGACAGGTGGTACAGATACGCAGTATTTT	TRBD1	-	TRBJ2-3	TRBV7-2
CASSPGQGNEQFF	TGCGCCAGCAGCCCGGGACAGGGGAATGAGCAGTTCTTC	TRBD1	-	TRBJ2-1	TRBV5-1
CASSRRDRGSTDTQYF	TGTGCCAGCAGTCGCCGGGACAGGGGTAGCACAGATACGCAGTATTTT	TRBD1	-	TRBJ2-3	TRBV6-2/TRBV6-3
CASSRGRFQETQYF	TGTGCCAGTAGCAGGGGACGATTCCAAGAGACCCAGTACTTC	-	-	TRBJ2-5	TRBV27
CASSVAATGSYEQYF	TGTGCCAGCAGCGTAGCGGCGACAGGTTCCTACGAGCAGTACTTC	-	-	TRBJ2-7	TRBV9
CASAPSLAGGTAFF	TGTGCTAGTGCCCCAAGCCTGGCAGGGGGCACAGCTTTCTTT	TRBD1	once	TRBJ1-1	TRBV12-5
CASSKGLAYTGELFF	TGCGCCAGCAGCAAGGGACTAGCGTACACCGGGGAGCTGTTTTTT	TRBD2	-	TRBJ2-2	TRBV5-1
CASIQHPQGAAFF	TGTGCCAGCATCCAACACCCACAGGGTGCAGCTTTCTTT	-	-	TRBJ1-1	TRBV2
CASSVYGDSWDEQYF	TGTGCCAGCAGCGTTTATGGGGACAGCTGGGACGAGCAGTACTTC	TRBD1	-	TRBJ2-7	TRBV7-9
CASSLIPFAIRDRGARYEQYF	TGTGCCAGCAGTTTGATCCCTTTTGCGATTAGGGACAGGGGTGCTCGCTACGAGCAGTACTTC	TRBD1	few	TRBJ2-7	TRBV28
CASSFLRQGRSGNTIYF	TGTGCCAGCAGCTTCCTTCGACAGGGCAGGTCTGGAAACACCATATATTTT	TRBD1	-	TRBJ1-3	TRBV7-6
CASSQDRTTPTDTQYF	TGCGCCAGCAGCCAAGATCGTACGACTCCCACAGATACGCAGTATTTT	-	-	TRBJ2-3	TRBV4-1